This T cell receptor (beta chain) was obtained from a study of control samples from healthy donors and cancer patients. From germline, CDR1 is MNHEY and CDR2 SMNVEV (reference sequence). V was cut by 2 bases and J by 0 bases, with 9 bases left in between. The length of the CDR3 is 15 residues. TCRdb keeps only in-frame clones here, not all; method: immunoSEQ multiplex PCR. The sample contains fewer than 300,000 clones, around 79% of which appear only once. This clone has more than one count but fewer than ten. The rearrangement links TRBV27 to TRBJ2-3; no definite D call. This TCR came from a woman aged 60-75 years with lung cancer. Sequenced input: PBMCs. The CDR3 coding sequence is TGTGCCAGCAGTTTAGCGTGGGCAAGCACAGATACGCAGTATTTT. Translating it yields CASSLAWASTDTQYF.